This TCR beta chain was sequenced in a study of human T cells and chemical hapten exposure. The CDR3 extends over 13 amino acids. The V and J ends lost 2 bases and 6 bases respectively, with 9 bases between them. Study-level results: With DPC sensitization, TCRs exceeding 1 in 1000 frequency showed no change.

Time point reported: healthy volunteer bleed at 2 weeks. It was unfractionated whole blood from which total RNA was extracted. TCRdb recomputed calls from the RACE reads with MiXCR, one row per CDR3 protein. The sample yields 30,000 or so distinct CDR3 sequences, over 7% seen once. This clonotype has only a few counts. Its antigen is as yet unknown. This chain links TRBV12-3 or TRBV12-4 with TRBJ2-3, with no clear D. Sample: whole blood. This TCR was recovered from a human donor in good health. Some clones in this sample may be carry-over from other donors' samples. The CDR3 loop reads CASSLFNGDTQYF. CDR3 sequence (DNA): TGTGCCAGCAGTTTATTTAACGGTGATACGCAGTATTTT.